This T cell receptor (beta chain) appears in the sequencing data of a study of T cell clonotyping in hematopoietic cell transplantation. With respect to this clone: Its antigen is not known.

Clones were read by immunoSEQ multiplex PCR, and TCRdb kept only the in-frame ones, dropping some. The data hold about 9,500 clones, with 93% observed a single time. The CDR3 is 19 residues long. J lost 3 bases, V lost 3 bases, and 11 bases had no gene match. Germline V gene data show CDR1 as MDHEN and CDR2 as SYDVKM. The study, taken as a whole, reports: Few recipient clonotypes overlapped donors; over 97% were de novo at given depth.

Sequencing used PBMCs, obtained 100 days after allogeneic stem cell transplant. The chain combines TRBV28 with TRBJ2-1; 13 bases agree with TRBD2. This receptor was taken from a male patient in his forties or fifties who had an allogeneic stem cell transplant from a related donor, so T cells may come from the graft donor. Some clones in this sample may be carry-over from other donors' samples. CDR3 residues: CASSLVGLAGERGYNEQFF. CDR3 nucleotides: TGTGCCAGCAGTTTGGTAGGACTAGCGGGAGAAAGGGGCTACAATGAGCAGTTCTTC.